A single sample is the source of the 20 T cell receptor beta chains below, sequenced in a study of T-cell memory formation after mild COVID-19. TCRdb ran MiXCR on the 5' RACE reads and lists one entry per CDR3 protein. This sample has under 550,000 distinct CDR3 sequences, with 18% found just once. Input material: PBMCs or a T cell subset sorted from them (not recorded which). These receptors came from a man between 18 and 35 years old who had mild COVID-19 (a few samples of this study predate the infection). Cell type and time point are not known.

This clonotype was detected many times. The chain joins TRBV2 to TRBJ2-3; D might be TRBD2 (6 bases). Looked up from germline, CDR1 is SNHLY and CDR2 is FYNNEI. The CDR3 has 16 residues. Between the trimmed V and J ends, which lost 1 base and 0 bases, there was a span of 11 bases. This CDR3 reads CASSEGRGSSTDTQYF. In DNA, the CDR3 is TGTGCCAGCAGTGAAGGACGGGGGTCAAGCACAGATACGCAGTATTTT. The full variable domain, with the rest looked up from reference TRBV2 and TRBJ2-3, is EPEVTQTPSHQVTQMGQEVILRCVPISNHLYFYWYRQILGQKVEFLVSFYNNEISEKSEIFDDQFSVERPDGSNFTLKIRSTKLEDSAMYFCASSEGRGSSTDTQYFGPGTRLTVL.

The chain employs TRBV6-5 and TRBJ2-5; 8 bases map to TRBD2. V lost 4 bases, J lost 1 base, and 5 bases stayed unmatched. Germline V lookup: CDR1 MNHEY, CDR2 SVGAGI. This CDR3 comprises 15 residues. CDR3 sequence (DNA): TGTGCCAGCAGTTCGATCGGGGGGGCCCAAGAGACCCAGTACTTC. Translation gives CASSSIGGAQETQYF.

The rearrangement joins TRBV14 to TRBJ2-2, with 8 bases fitting TRBD1. The CDR3 covers 14 residues. Germline V gives CDR1 SGHDN, CDR2 FVKESK. V was pared by 1 base and J by 6 bases, with 1 base of the junction left unmatched. The CDR3 loop is CASSQARGPGELFF. The CDR3 nucleotides read TGTGCCAGCAGCCAAGCCAGGGGGCCCGGGGAGCTGTTTTTT.

In its sample, this clonotype was seen many times. This chain uses TRBV11-2 with TRBJ2-2; no firm D call. The germline V gene has CDR1 SGHAT and CDR2 FQNNGV. V was pared by 0 bases and J by 3 bases, with 5 bases between. The CDR3 extends over 14 amino acids. In DNA form, the CDR3 reads TGTGCCAGCAGCTTAGAAGGTTACACCGGGGAGCTGTTTTTT. Amino acids: CASSLEGYTGELFF. The full variable domain, rest sourced from reference TRBV11-2 and TRBJ2-2, is EAGVAQSPRYKIIEKRQSVAFWCNPISGHATLYWYQQILGQGPKLLIQFQNNGVVDDSQLPKDRFSAERLKGVDSTLKIQPAKLEDSAVYLCASSLEGYTGELFFGEGSRLTVL.

In its sample, this clonotype was seen many times. The J gene is TRBJ1-5, the V gene TRBV5-1; D is unresolved. Germline CDR1 and CDR2: SGHRS and YFSETQ. V lost 1 base to trimming and J lost 5 bases, with 7 bases between them. This CDR3 is 13 amino acids long. CDR3 amino acids: CASSLLGDQPQHF. The CDR3 DNA follows: TGCGCCAGCAGCTTGCTGGGTGATCAGCCCCAGCATTTT.

This clonotype was counted only a few times. The rearrangement uses TRBV7-2 and TRBJ1-6; possible D gene TRBD1, 5 bases. Trimming removed 5 bases from V and 1 base from J, with 9 bases in between. The CDR3 runs 15 residues. Germline lookup yields CDR1 SGHTA and CDR2 FQGNSA. The CDR3 nucleotides are TGTGCCAGCAGCGGGGGGGTATCCTATAATTCACCCCTCCACTTT. Protein: CASSGGVSYNSPLHF.

The chain is built from TRBV14 and TRBJ2-1; 7 bases line up with TRBD1. This CDR3 is built from 13 residues. After removal of 2 bases from V and 10 bases from J, the junction contained 5 bases not matched to a gene. Germline CDR1 is SGHDN and CDR2 is FVKESK. The CDR3 protein is CASSQLGQAEQFF. CDR3 coding DNA: TGTGCCAGCAGCCAACTAGGACAGGCCGAGCAGTTCTTC.

This chain joins TRBV5-1 and TRBJ2-1; 10 bases align to TRBD2. This CDR3 is built from 15 residues. Unmatched junction bases numbered 5, after V lost 0 bases and J lost 8 bases. Germline V gene sequence: CDR1 SGHRS, CDR2 YFSETQ. CDR3 sequence: CASSLEAGGIDEQFF. DNA for the CDR3: TGCGCCAGCAGCTTGGAAGCGGGGGGGATAGATGAGCAGTTCTTC.

Remarks on this clonotype: A much bigger clone sits one base away, suggesting this may be a read error. Because it lacks the conserved phenylalanine or tryptophan at the end, this CDR3 is likely a read error. The chain carries TRBV7-6 and TRBJ2-2; 8 bases fit TRBD2. The V gene end was trimmed by 0 bases and the J gene end by 0 bases; junction bases not matched to a gene: 3. The CDR3 contains 17 residues. CDR1 and CDR2 from the germline V gene are SGHVS and FNYEAQ. The CDR3 DNA follows: TGTGCCAGCAGCTTAGCCGGGGGGGCCGCGAACACCGGGGAGCTGTTTTCT. Amino acid sequence: CASSLAGGAANTGELFS.

This clonotype was picked up a small number of times. The chain uses TRBV6-5 and TRBJ2-3, with D hard to call. The V gene lost 0 bases and the J gene lost 1 base, with 5 bases spanning the gap. CDR3 size: 14 residues. CDR1 and CDR2 from the germline V gene are MNHEY and SVGAGI. This CDR3 is CASSYSPGTDTQYF. In DNA form, the CDR3 reads TGTGCCAGCAGTTACTCGCCAGGCACAGATACGCAGTATTTT.

The chain employs TRBV12-3 or TRBV12-4 and TRBJ1-1, with 8 bases aligning to TRBD1. With V trimmed by 2 bases and J by 4 bases, 6 bases remained unmatched. The CDR3 covers 15 residues. In DNA form, the CDR3 reads TGTGCCAGCAGTTTAACCAGGACAGGGACCACTGAAGCTTTCTTT. This encodes CASSLTRTGTTEAFF.

V is TRBV7-9 and J is TRBJ2-7, with D unresolved. The CDR3 has 14 amino acids. Germline values: CDR1 SEHNR, CDR2 FQNEAQ (reference sequence). The ends were cut back, 2 bases at V and 2 bases at J, with 10 bases in the middle. CDR3 DNA sequence: TGTGCCAGCAGCTTAAACCCGCGTGCCTACGAGCAGTACTTC. It specifies CASSLNPRAYEQYF. Drawing the rest from reference TRBV7-9 and TRBJ2-7, the complete variable domain is DTGVSQNPRHKITKRGQNVTFRCDPISEHNRLYWYRQTLGQGPEFLTYFQNEAQLEKSRLLSDRFSAERPKGSFSTLEIQRTEQGDSAMYLCASSLNPRAYEQYFGPGTRLTVT.

The gene calls are TRBV6-5 and TRBJ1-1, with a weak D call TRBD1 (6 bases). Germline-derived CDR1 and CDR2 are MNHEY and SVGAGI. The CDR3 runs to 13 residues. V lost 9 bases to trimming and J lost 7 bases, with 18 bases between them. DNA for the CDR3: TGTGCCAGTTCAGGGGAGGGTAGTCTTGAAGCTTTCTTT. Protein sequence: CASSGEGSLEAFF.

The V call is TRBV5-6, the J call TRBJ2-5; 7 nucleotides line up with TRBD1. CDR3 length: 14 residues. Germline V CDR1 and CDR2: SGHDT, YYEEEE. V shed 0 bases and J 2 bases; nucleotides not matched to a gene: 1. CDR3 protein: CASSLEGQQETQYF. The CDR3 DNA sequence: TGTGCCAGCAGCTTGGAGGGACAGCAAGAGACCCAGTACTTC.

The genes are TRBV7-2 and TRBJ2-7; 12 bases are a match to TRBD2. CDR3 length equals 15 residues. Germline CDR1 and CDR2: SGHTA and FQGNSA. The V gene end was trimmed by 6 bases and the J gene end by 3 bases; junction bases not matched to a gene: 6. The CDR3 is CASSSTSGGFYEQYF. CDR3 bases: TGTGCCAGCAGTTCGACTAGCGGGGGATTCTACGAGCAGTACTTC.

This clonotype was seen only a few times. The J gene is TRBJ2-5, the V gene TRBV7-9, with D possibly TRBD2 on 7 matching bases. Trimming removed 9 bases from V and 2 bases from J, with 19 bases in between. The CDR3 runs 15 residues. Germline V gives CDR1 SEHNR, CDR2 FQNEAQ (reference sequence). The CDR3 here is CASCQAGAPQETQYF. CDR3 coding DNA: TGTGCCAGTTGCCAGGCGGGGGCCCCTCAAGAGACCCAGTACTTC.

Only a few counts were recorded for this clonotype. The chain joins TRBV5-1 to TRBJ1-6; tentative D call: TRBD1 (5 bases). The germline V gene encodes CDR1 SGHRS and CDR2 YFSETQ. The CDR3 is 14 residues long. Trimming removed 3 bases at V and 7 bases at J, with 11 bases between. In DNA form, the CDR3 reads TGCGCCAGCAGCTCCGGGACCTTCAATTCACCCCTCCACTTT. It yields the protein CASSSGTFNSPLHF.

J is TRBJ2-5 and V is TRBV10-3; D is unclear. V lost 4 bases and J 2 bases, leaving 14 bases between the germline ends. CDR1 and CDR2 (germline): ENHRY, SYGVKD. This CDR3 region has 15 residues. The CDR3 DNA sequence: TGTGCCATCAGTGCCAACATAGGAGTTCAAGAGACCCAGTACTTC. Its protein product is CAISANIGVQETQYF.

This clonotype occurred a few times. The V call is TRBV15, the J call TRBJ2-2, with a tentative D call TRBD2 (5 bases). CDR1 and CDR2 (germline): LNHNV, YYDKDF (reference sequence). CDR3 length: 17 residues. Deletions cut 0 bases from V and 7 bases from J, with 18 bases between. CDR3 in DNA: TGTGCCACCAGCAGAGATGGGCCCACTAGTTTTTACGGGGAGCTGTTTTTT. This codes for CATSRDGPTSFYGELFF.

A few counts support this clonotype. The chain couples TRBV7-2 to TRBJ1-4; a weak D match, TRBD1 (5 bases). V was shortened by 2 bases and J by 1 base, with 17 bases between the two germline ends. The CDR3 is 18 residues long. From germline, CDR1 is SGHTA and CDR2 FQGNSA. The DNA of the CDR3 is TGTGCCAGCAGCTTATTTGAAGGGGCATTTGGAACTAATGAAAAACTGTTTTTT. This translates into CASSLFEGAFGTNEKLFF. The complete variable domain, with remaining parts taken from reference TRBV7-2 and TRBJ1-4, reads GAGVSQSPSNKVTEKGKDVELRCDPISGHTALYWYRQSLGQGLEFLIYFQGNSAPDKSGLPSDRFSAERTGGSVSTLTIQRTQQEDSAVYLCASSLFEGAFGTNEKLFFGSGTQLSVL.